The source of this T cell receptor (beta chain) is a study of blood T cell repertoires in COVID-19. Study information: From the United States, Italy and Spain came samples of acute and convalescent COVID-19. T cells, B-cell-depleted T cells, or PBMCs supplied cDNA or gDNA.

Generated by immunoSEQ multiplex PCR, the TCRdb table keeps only in-frame clones and is missing some. The data show approximately 290,000 clones, about 85% seen once. Sequencing was done on a sample of peripheral blood. This sequence originates from a man aged 18 to 30 with active or convalescent COVID-19.

CDR3 residues: CASSRHPTENYTF. The CDR3, as DNA: TGTGCCAGCAGCCGTCACCCGACGGAGAACTACACCTTC. The chain uses TRBV2 and TRBJ1-2, with D uncertain. In germline, CDR1 is SNHLY, CDR2 FYNNEI. Trimming took 6 bases from V and 10 from J, leaving 18 bases between them. The CDR3 length is 13 residues. Full variable domain (rest looked up from reference TRBV2 and TRBJ1-2): EPEVTQTPSHQVTQMGQEVILRCVPISNHLYFYWYRQILGQKVEFLVSFYNNEISEKSEIFDDQFSVERPDGSNFTLKIRSTKLEDSAMYFCASSRHPTENYTFGSGTRLTVV.